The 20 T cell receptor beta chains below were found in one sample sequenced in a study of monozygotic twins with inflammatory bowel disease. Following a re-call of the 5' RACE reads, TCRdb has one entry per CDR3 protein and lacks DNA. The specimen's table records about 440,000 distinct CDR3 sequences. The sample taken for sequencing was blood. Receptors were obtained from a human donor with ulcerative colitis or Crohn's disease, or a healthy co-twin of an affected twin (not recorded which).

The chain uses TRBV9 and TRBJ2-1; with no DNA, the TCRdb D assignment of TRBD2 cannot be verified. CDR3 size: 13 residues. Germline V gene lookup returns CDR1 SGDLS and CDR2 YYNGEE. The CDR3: CASSEREQREQFF.

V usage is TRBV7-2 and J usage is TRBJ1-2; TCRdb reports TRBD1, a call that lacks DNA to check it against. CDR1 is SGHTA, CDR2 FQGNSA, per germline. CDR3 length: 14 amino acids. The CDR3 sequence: CASSPGVKGYGYTF.

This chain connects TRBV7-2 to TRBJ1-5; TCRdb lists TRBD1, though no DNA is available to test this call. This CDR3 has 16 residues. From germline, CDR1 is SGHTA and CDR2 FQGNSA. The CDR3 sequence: CASSRGGGTGNEPQHF.

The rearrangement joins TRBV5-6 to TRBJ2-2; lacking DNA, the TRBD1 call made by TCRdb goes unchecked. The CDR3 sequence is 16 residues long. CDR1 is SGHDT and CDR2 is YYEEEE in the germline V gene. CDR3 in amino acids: CASSARGTGVSGELFF.

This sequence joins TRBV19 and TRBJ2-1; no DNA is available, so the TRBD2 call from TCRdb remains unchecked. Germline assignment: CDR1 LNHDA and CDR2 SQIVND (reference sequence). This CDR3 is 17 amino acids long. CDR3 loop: CATSTSGRAFGYNEQFF.

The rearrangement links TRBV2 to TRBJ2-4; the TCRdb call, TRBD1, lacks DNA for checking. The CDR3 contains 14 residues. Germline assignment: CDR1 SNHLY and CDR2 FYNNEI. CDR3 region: CASRWTEDTYIQYF.

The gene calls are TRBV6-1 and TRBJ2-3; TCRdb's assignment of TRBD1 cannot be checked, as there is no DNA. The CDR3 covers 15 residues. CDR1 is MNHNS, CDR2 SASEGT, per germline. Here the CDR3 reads CASSAGRGRADTQYF.

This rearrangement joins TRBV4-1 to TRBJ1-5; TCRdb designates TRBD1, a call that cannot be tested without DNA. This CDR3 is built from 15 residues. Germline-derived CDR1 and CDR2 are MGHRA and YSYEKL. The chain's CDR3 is CASSQVTGSNQPQHF.

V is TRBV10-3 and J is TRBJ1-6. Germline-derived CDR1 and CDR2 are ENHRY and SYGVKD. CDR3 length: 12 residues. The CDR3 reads CAISSPNSPLHF.

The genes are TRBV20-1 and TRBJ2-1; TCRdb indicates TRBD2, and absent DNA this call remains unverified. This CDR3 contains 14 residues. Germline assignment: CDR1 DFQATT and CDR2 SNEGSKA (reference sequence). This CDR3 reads CSATPSAAYNEQFF.

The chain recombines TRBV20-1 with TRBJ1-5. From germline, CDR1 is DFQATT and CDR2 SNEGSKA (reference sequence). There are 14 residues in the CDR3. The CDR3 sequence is CSASRGELNQPQHF.

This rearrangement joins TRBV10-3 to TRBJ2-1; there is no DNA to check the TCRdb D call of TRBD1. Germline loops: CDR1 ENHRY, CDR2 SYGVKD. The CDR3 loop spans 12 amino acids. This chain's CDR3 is CAITEGDGEQFF.

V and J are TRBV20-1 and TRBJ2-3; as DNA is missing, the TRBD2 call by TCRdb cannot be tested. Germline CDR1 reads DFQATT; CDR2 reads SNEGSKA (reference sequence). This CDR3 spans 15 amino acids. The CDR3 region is CSARDDLARTDTQYF.

The CDR3 region is CASSLSQPSGTGELFF. The chain recombines TRBV7-2 with TRBJ2-2; the TRBD1 assignment by TCRdb is unverifiable without DNA. The CDR3 has 16 amino acids. Germline V lookup: CDR1 SGHTA, CDR2 FQGNSA.

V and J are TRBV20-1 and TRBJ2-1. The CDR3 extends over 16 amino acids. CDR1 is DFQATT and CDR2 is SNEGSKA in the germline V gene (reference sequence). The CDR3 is CSARVSLGSSYNEQFF.

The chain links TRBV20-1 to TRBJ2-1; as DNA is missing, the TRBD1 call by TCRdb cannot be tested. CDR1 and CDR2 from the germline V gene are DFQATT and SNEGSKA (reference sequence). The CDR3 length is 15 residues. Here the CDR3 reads CSARDLGGGSNEQFF.

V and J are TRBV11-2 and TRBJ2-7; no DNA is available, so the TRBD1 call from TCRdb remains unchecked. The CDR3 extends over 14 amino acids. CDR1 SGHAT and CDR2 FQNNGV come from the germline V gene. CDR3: CASKKQGGSYEQYF. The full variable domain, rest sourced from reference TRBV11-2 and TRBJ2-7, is EAGVAQSPRYKIIEKRQSVAFWCNPISGHATLYWYQQILGQGPKLLIQFQNNGVVDDSQLPKDRFSAERLKGVDSTLKIQPAKLEDSAVYLCASKKQGGSYEQYFGPGTRLTVT.

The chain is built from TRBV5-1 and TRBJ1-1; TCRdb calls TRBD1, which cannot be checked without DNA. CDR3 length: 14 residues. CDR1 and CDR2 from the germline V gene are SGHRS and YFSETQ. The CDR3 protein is CASSFNQGNTEAFF.

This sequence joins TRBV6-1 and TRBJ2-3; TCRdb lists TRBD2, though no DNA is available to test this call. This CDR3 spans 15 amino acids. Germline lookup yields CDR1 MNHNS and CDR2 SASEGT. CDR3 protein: CASSRLAGEADTQYF.

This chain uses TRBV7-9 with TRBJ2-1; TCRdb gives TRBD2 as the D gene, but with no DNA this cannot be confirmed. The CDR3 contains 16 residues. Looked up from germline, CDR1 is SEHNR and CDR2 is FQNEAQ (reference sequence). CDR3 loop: CASSERTSGLYNEQFF.